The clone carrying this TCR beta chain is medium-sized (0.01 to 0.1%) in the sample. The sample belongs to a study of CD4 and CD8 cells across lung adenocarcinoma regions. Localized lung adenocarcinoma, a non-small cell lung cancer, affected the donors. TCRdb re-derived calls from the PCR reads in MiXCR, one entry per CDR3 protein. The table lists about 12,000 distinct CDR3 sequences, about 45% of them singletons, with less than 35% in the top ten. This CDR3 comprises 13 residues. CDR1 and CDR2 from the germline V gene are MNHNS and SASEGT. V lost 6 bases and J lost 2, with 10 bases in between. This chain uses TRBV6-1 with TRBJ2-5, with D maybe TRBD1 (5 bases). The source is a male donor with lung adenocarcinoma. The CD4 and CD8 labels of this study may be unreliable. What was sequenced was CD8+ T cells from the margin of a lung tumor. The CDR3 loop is CASREQVQETQYF. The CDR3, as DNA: TGTGCCAGCAGGGAACAGGTACAAGAGACCCAGTACTTC.